What follows is one T cell receptor (beta chain) and its context. Its antigen is currently unknown. This specimen comes from a study of shared clonotypes between healthy human individuals. Clones were sequenced by immunoSEQ multiplex PCR, and TCRdb holds only the in-frame ones, with some missing. The sample has roughly 2,300,000 clones, 85% to 95% seen once. Overall study results and limits: Deeper or shallower sequencing was expected to change how clonotypes are shared among donors.

The germline V gene has CDR1 GTSNPN and CDR2 SVGIG (reference sequence). The V gene lost 2 bases and the J gene lost 0 bases, with 10 bases spanning the gap. The CDR3 covers 15 residues. The sequencing input was naive CD4+ T cells from PBMCs. The subset was: CD45RA+ positively selected. The gene calls are TRBV30 and TRBJ1-4; D is uncertain. This receptor was identified in a man younger than 35 in good health. Some clones in this sample may be carry-over from other donors' samples. The CDR3 region is CAWSTDTATNEKLFF. The DNA for the CDR3 is TGTGCCTGGAGTACCGACACTGCAACTAATGAAAAACTGTTTTTT.